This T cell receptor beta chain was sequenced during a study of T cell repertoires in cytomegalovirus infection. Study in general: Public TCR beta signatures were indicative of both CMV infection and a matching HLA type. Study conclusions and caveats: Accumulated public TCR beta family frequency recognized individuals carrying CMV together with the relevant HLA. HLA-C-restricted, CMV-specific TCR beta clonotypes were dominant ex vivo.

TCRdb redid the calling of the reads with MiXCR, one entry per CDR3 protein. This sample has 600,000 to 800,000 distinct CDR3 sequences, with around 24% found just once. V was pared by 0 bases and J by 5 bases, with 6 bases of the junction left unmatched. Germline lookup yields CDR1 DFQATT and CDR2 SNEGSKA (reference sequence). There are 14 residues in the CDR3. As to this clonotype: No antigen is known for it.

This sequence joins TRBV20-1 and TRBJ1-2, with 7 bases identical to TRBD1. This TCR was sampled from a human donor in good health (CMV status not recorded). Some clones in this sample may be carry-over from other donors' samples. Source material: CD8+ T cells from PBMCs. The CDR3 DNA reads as TGCAGTGCTAGAGATAACAGGGGCGGGTATGGCTACACCTTC. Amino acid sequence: CSARDNRGGYGYTF.